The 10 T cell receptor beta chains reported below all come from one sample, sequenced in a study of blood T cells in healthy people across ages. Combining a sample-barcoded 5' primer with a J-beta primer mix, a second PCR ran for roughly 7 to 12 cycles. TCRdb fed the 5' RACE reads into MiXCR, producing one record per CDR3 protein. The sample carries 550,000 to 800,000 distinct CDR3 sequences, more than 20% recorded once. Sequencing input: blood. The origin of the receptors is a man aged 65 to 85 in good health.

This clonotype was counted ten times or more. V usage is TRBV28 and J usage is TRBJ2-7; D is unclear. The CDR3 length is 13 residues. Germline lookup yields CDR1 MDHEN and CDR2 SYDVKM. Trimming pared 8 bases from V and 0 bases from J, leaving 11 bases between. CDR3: CASRLKGSYEQYF. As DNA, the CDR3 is TGTGCCAGCCGGTTAAAGGGCTCCTACGAGCAGTACTTC.

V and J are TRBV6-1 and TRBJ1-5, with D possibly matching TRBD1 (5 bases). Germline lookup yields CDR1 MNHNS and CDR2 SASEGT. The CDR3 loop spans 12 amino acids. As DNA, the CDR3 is TGTGCGAGTGTCGGGGGAAATCAGCCCCAGCATTTT. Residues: CASVGGNQPQHF.

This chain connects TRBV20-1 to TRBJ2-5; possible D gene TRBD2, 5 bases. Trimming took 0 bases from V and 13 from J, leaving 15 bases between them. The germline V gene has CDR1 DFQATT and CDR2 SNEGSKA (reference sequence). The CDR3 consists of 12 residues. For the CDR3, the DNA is TGCAGTGCTAGAGAAGAGGACCGGGCGGGGTACTTC. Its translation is CSAREEDRAGYF.

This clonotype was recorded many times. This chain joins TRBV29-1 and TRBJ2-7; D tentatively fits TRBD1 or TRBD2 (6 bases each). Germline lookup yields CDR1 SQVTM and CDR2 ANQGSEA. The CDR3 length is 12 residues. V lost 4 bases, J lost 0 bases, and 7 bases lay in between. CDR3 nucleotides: TGCAGCGTTGGGGGGGCCTCCTACGAGCAGTACTTC. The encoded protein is CSVGGASYEQYF.

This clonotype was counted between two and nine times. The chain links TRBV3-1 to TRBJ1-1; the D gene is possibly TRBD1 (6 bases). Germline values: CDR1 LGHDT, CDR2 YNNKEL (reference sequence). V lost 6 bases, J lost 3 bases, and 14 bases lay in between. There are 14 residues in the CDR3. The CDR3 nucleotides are TGTGCCAGCAGGCATCGGGGGGCAGACACTGAAGCTTTCTTT. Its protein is CASRHRGADTEAFF.

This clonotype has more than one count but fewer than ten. CDR3 loop: CASSSQTGTGELFF. CDR3 DNA: TGTGCCAGCAGCTCCCAGACGGGAACCGGGGAGCTGTTTTTT. This rearrangement joins TRBV12-3 or TRBV12-4 to TRBJ2-2, with D perhaps TRBD2 (5 bases). V gave up 6 bases and J gave up 5 bases, with 13 bases separating them. CDR3 size: 14 residues.

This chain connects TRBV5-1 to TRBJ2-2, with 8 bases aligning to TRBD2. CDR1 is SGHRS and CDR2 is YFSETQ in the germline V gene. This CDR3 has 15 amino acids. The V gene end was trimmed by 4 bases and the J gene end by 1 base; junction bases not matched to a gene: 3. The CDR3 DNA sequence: TGCGCCAGCAGCAGGACTAGCCAGAACACCGGGGAGCTGTTTTTT. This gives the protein CASSRTSQNTGELFF.

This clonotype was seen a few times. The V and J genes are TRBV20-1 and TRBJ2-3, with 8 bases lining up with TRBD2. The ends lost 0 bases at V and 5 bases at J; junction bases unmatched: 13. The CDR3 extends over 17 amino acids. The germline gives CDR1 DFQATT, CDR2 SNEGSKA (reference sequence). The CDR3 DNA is TGCAGTGCTAGAGATCCTCTTCCCACTCTAGCGGGAGATACGCAGTATTTT. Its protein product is CSARDPLPTLAGDTQYF.

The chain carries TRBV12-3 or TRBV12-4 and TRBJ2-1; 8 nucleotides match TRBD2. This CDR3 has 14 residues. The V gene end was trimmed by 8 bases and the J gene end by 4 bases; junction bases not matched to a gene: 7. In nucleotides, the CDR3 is TGTGCCAGCCAACAGCGGGAGCAGTACAATGAGCAGTTCTTC. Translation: CASQQREQYNEQFF.

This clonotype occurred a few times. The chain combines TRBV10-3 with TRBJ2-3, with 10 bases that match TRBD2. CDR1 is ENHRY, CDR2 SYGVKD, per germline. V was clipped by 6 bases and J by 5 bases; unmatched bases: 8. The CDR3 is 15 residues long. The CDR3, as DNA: TGTGCCATCAGCAGTCTAGCGGGAGTAGGAGATACGCAGTATTTT. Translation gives CAISSLAGVGDTQYF.